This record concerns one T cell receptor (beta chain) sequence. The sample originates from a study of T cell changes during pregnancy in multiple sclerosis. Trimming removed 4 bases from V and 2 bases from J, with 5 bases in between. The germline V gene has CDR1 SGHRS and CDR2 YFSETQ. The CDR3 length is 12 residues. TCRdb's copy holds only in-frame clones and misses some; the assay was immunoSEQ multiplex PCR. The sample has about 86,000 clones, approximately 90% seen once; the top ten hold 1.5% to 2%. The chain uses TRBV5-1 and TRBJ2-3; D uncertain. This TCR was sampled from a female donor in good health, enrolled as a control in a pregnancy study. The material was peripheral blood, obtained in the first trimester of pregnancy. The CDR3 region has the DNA TGCGCCAGCAGCCTACCCACAGATACGCAGTATTTT. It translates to CASSLPTDTQYF.